One and the same sample provided the 11 T cell receptor beta chains below, sequenced in a study of shared clonotypes between healthy human individuals. Assay used: immunoSEQ multiplex PCR; TCRdb lists only in-frame clones, some missing. Here the sample spans approximately 2,300,000 clones, 85% to 95% being singletons. The specimen sequenced was naive CD4+ T cells from PBMCs. Subset denoted: CD45RA+ positively selected. Receptors originate from a man younger than 30 in good health. Some clones in this sample may be carry-over from other donors' samples.

This clone showed up just a few times. The rearrangement links TRBV30 to TRBJ1-1; D ambiguous. Trimming shortened V by 4 bases and J by 0 bases, and 3 bases separated the two germline ends. From germline, CDR1 is GTSNPN and CDR2 SVGIG (reference sequence). The CDR3 loop spans 11 amino acids. Written as DNA, the CDR3 is TGTGCCTGGATCCTGAACACTGAAGCTTTCTTT. Amino acids: CAWILNTEAFF.

The chain recombines TRBV11-2 with TRBJ2-3, with no clear D. V lost 5 bases and J 4 bases, leaving 10 bases between the germline ends. Germline CDR1 reads SGHAT; CDR2 reads FQNNGV. The CDR3 is 13 residues long. The CDR3 bases are TGTGCCAGCAGCGGACGTAGGCCAGATACGCAGTATTTT. Protein product: CASSGRRPDTQYF.

The chain employs TRBV19 and TRBJ2-5; 11 bases map to TRBD2. The length of the CDR3 is 16 residues. Trimming at V came to 5 bases and at J to 5 bases, leaving 10 bases not matched to a gene. The germline V gene has CDR1 LNHDA and CDR2 SQIVND (reference sequence). CDR3 sequence reads: CASSLFTSGRAETQYF. In DNA form, the CDR3 reads TGTGCCAGTAGTCTCTTTACTAGCGGGAGAGCGGAGACCCAGTACTTC.

The chain employs TRBV5-6 and TRBJ2-5; 10 bases match TRBD1. The CDR3 contains 14 residues. Unmatched junction bases numbered 1, after V lost 4 bases and J lost 1 base. Germline CDR1 SGHDT, CDR2 YYEEEE. The CDR3 DNA is TGTGCCAGCAGCGGACAGGGGGTCCAAGAGACCCAGTACTTC. Its translation: CASSGQGVQETQYF. Supplemented by reference TRBV5-6 and TRBJ2-5, the full variable domain reads DAGVTQSPTHLIKTRGQQVTLRCSPKSGHDTVSWYQQALGQGPQFIFQYYEEEERQRGNFPDRFSGHQFPNYSSELNVNALLLGDSALYLCASSGQGVQETQYFGPGTRLLVL.

The chain combines TRBV7-6 with TRBJ2-5, with TRBD1 matching 12 bases. Per the germline V gene, CDR1 is SGHVS and CDR2 is FNYEAQ. J lost 5 bases, V lost 2 bases, and 9 bases had no gene match. CDR3 length equals 17 residues. CDR3 protein: CASSLIRDRGHRETQYF. The CDR3 DNA follows: TGTGCCAGCAGCTTAATCCGGGACAGGGGGCACCGGGAGACCCAGTACTTC.

J is TRBJ2-7 and V is TRBV7-7; 10 bases are shared with TRBD1. Losses at the gene ends were 3 bases for V and 9 bases for J; bases not matched to a gene: 5. Germline-derived CDR1 and CDR2 are SSHAT and FNYEAQ (reference sequence). The CDR3 sequence is 13 residues long. CDR3 loop: CASSFGTGAVQYF. The CDR3 coding sequence is TGTGCCAGCAGCTTCGGGACAGGGGCAGTGCAGTACTTC.

V is TRBV7-9 and J is TRBJ1-1; TRBD1 agrees at 9 bases. J gave up 4 bases and V 4 bases, and 13 bases lay outside the gene matches. CDR1 and CDR2 from the germline V gene are SEHNR and FQNEAQ (reference sequence). The CDR3 runs to 17 residues. The CDR3 DNA sequence: TGTGCCAGCAGCTCACGACGACAGGGGGGCCCGGGCACTGAAGCTTTCTTT. Encoded protein: CASSSRRQGGPGTEAFF.

The chain carries TRBV28 and TRBJ2-2, with D possibly being TRBD1 (5 bases). Germline CDR1 and CDR2: MDHEN and SYDVKM. This CDR3 spans 15 amino acids. Trimming removed 7 bases at V and 4 bases at J, with 16 bases between. In DNA, the CDR3 is TGTGCCAGCACCCCATGGCAGGGAAGCACCGGGGAGCTGTTTTTT. It translates to CASTPWQGSTGELFF.

In the case of this clone: Other DNA sequences in this sample translate to the same CDR3. The chain recombines TRBV7-2 with TRBJ2-1; 8 bases agree with TRBD1. V was pared by 1 base and J by 3 bases, with 2 bases of the junction left unmatched. The germline CDR1 and CDR2 sequences are SGHTA and FQGNSA. The CDR3 loop spans 15 amino acids. The CDR3 loop reads CASSLGTGSYNEQFF. As DNA, the CDR3 is TGTGCCAGCAGCTTAGGGACAGGGAGCTACAATGAGCAGTTCTTC.

This clone has a handful of counts. The rearrangement uses TRBV6-4 and TRBJ2-2; either TRBD1 or TRBD2 may fit D (5 bases each). V was trimmed by 6 bases and J by 4 bases, leaving 9 bases between them. Per germline, CDR1 MRHNA and CDR2 SNTAGT. This CDR3 comprises 13 residues. The DNA of the CDR3 is TGTGCCAGCAGCAGGGAGTCCACCGGGGAGCTGTTTTTT. Protein product: CASSRESTGELFF.

V and J are TRBV6-5 and TRBJ1-1; D is undetermined. Germline assignment: CDR1 MNHEY and CDR2 SVGAGI. CDR3 length: 15 amino acids. V lost 0 bases and J 1 base, leaving 9 bases between the germline ends. The CDR3 loop is CASSYSLRQNTEAFF. The CDR3 bases are TGTGCCAGCAGTTACTCTCTCCGCCAGAACACTGAAGCTTTCTTT.